This T cell receptor beta chain stems from a study of T cell responses to AZD1222 COVID-19 vaccine. Study findings and constraints: Recipients of two AZD1222 doses showed rising Spike-specific TCR breadth and depth. Vaccine-associated CD4 TCRs ranged over spike, dominating at 160-218 and 743-854.

This table comes from immunoSEQ multiplex PCR, and its TCRdb copy is limited to in-frame clones, with some not included. The profile shows over 95,000 clones, around nine tenths of them singletons. Looked up from germline, CDR1 is DFQATT and CDR2 is SNEGSKA (reference sequence). With 6 bases removed from V and 4 bases from J, the gap between germline ends came to 19 bases. This CDR3 has 15 amino acids. About this clone itself: Its antigen is undetermined.

The chain joins TRBV20-1 to TRBJ1-5; D unresolved. The sample was peripheral blood, taken on day 0 of AZD1222 vaccination. This sequence originates from an adult in good health. The CDR3 nucleotides are TGCAGTGCCAGTCCCCACTCCCCACTAAATCAGCCCCAGCATTTT. Its protein product is CSASPHSPLNQPQHF.